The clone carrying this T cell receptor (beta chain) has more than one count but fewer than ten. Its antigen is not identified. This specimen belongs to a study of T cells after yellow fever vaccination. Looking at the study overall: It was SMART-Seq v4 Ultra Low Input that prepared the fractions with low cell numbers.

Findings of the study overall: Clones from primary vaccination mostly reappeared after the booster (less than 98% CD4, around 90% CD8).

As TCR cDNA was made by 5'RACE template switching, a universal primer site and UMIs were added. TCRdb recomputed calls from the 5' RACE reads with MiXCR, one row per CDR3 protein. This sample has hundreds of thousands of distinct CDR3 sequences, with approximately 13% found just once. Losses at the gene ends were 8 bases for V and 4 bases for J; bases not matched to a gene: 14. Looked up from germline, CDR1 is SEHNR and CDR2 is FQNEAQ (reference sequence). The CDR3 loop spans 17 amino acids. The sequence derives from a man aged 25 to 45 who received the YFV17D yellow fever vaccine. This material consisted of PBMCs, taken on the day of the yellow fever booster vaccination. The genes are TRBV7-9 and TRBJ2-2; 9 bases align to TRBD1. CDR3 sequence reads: CASSSSGRDRVTGELFF. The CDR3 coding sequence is TGTGCCAGCTCATCCTCCGGACGGGACAGGGTCACCGGGGAGCTGTTTTTT.